Ten or more counts support the clone carrying this T cell receptor (beta chain). The data stem from a study of neurological immune-mediated disorders. Template-switch 5'RACE cDNA synthesis added a 10-nucleotide unique molecular identifier. TCRdb re-derived calls from the 5' RACE reads in MiXCR, one entry per CDR3 protein. The sample has approximately 85,000 distinct CDR3 sequences, approximately 13% seen once. Stated time point: longitudinal time-point 2. It was from 2 million PBMCs stored at -80 C that the unsorted libraries were obtained. Unmatched junction bases numbered 5, after V lost 2 bases and J lost 2 bases. Per the germline V gene, CDR1 is ENHRY and CDR2 is SYGVKD. The CDR3 sequence is 15 residues long.

What was sequenced was PBMCs. This TCR came from a female donor with HTLV-1-associated myelopathy (HAM/TSP). The chain has TRBV10-3 and TRBJ2-7, with 8 bases lining up with TRBD1. CDR3 region: CAISERDRGTYEQYF. CDR3 sequence (DNA): TGTGCCATCAGTGAGAGAGACAGGGGAACCTACGAGCAGTACTTC.